A single sample is the source of the 13 T cell receptor beta chains below, sequenced in a study of shared T cell receptors in the human thymus. Data came from immunoSEQ multiplex PCR; TCRdb stores just in-frame clones and leaves some out. The sample consists of about 380,000 clones, around 93% of them appearing once. The sample was thymocytes. The receptors originated from a human donor.

This chain links TRBV6-4 with TRBJ2-7, with TRBD1 identical over 7 bases. V dropped 6 bases and J dropped 2; count of bases not matched to a gene: 10. The CDR3 has 15 residues. Germline assignment: CDR1 MRHNA and CDR2 SNTAGT. CDR3 loop: CASSLGQPPTYEQYF. For the CDR3, the DNA is TGTGCCAGCAGCCTGGGACAGCCCCCAACCTACGAGCAGTACTTC.

The chain recombines TRBV7-6 with TRBJ2-1, with D possibly matching TRBD1 (6 bases). The CDR3 has 17 amino acids. V was clipped by 1 base and J by 4 bases, with 17 bases between them. Germline assignment: CDR1 SGHVS and CDR2 FNYEAQ. CDR3: CASSLVSQGKFYNEQFF. The CDR3 DNA follows: TGTGCCAGCAGCTTAGTATCCCAGGGGAAGTTTTACAATGAGCAGTTCTTC. The full variable domain, completed using reference TRBV7-6 and TRBJ2-1, is GAGVSQSPRYKVTKRGQDVALRCDPISGHVSLYWYRQALGQGPEFLTYFNYEAQQDKSGLPNDRFSAERPEGSISTLTIQRTEQRDSAMYRCASSLVSQGKFYNEQFFGPGTRLTVL.

The chain couples TRBV28 to TRBJ2-3; weak D call: TRBD1 (5 bases). The V end lost 3 bases, the J end lost 2 bases, and 6 bases lay between the germline ends. This CDR3 is built from 13 residues. CDR1 is MDHEN and CDR2 is SYDVKM in the germline V gene. CDR3 coding DNA: TGTGCCAGCAGTTTGGGGCACACAGATACGCAGTATTTT. Translating it yields CASSLGHTDTQYF.

The V and J genes are TRBV7-2 and TRBJ1-6; a possible D gene is TRBD1 (5 bases). This CDR3 is 14 amino acids long. Trimming left V 7 bases short and J 9 bases short, with 16 bases between. Germline-derived CDR1 and CDR2 are SGHTA and FQGNSA. The CDR3 sequence is CASTPPGGRSPLHF. For the CDR3, the DNA is TGTGCCAGCACCCCTCCGGGGGGTCGTTCACCCCTCCACTTT.

V and J are TRBV6-6 and TRBJ2-7, with 8 bases matching TRBD1. Germline-derived CDR1 and CDR2 are MNHNY and SVGAGI (reference sequence). V dropped 6 bases and J dropped 4; count of bases not matched to a gene: 11. This CDR3 spans 15 amino acids. CDR3 protein: CASRRQGSPLYEQYF. As DNA, the CDR3 is TGTGCCAGCAGAAGACAGGGGTCCCCTCTTTACGAGCAGTACTTC.

This clone was seen only a few times. V usage is TRBV5-6 and J usage is TRBJ2-7; D could derive from TRBD1 or TRBD2 (5 bases each). Germline lookup yields CDR1 SGHDT and CDR2 YYEEEE. V lost 1 base, J lost 2 bases, and 13 bases lay in between. The CDR3 is 15 residues long. This CDR3 is CASSLTGTDAYEQYF. As DNA, the CDR3 is TGTGCCAGCAGCTTGACTGGGACGGACGCCTACGAGCAGTACTTC.

This clone has a single count. The chain carries TRBV28 and TRBJ2-1; D is uncertain. The CDR3 extends over 14 amino acids. The germline V gene has CDR1 MDHEN and CDR2 SYDVKM. V lost 6 bases and J 8 bases, leaving 17 bases between the germline ends. CDR3 bases: TGTGCCAGCAGGTGCCAGGTAAAAAAGGATGAGCAGTTCTTC. Translating it yields CASRCQVKKDEQFF.

This chain links TRBV2 with TRBJ2-1; 8 bases are shared with TRBD2. The CDR3 is 12 residues long. The V segment lost 11 bases and the J segment 4 bases; nucleotides outside the gene matches: 4. From germline, CDR1 is SNHLY and CDR2 FYNNEI. The chain's CDR3 is CADQRGYNEQFF. DNA for the CDR3: TGTGCCGACCAGCGGGGGTACAATGAGCAGTTCTTC.

V is TRBV19 and J is TRBJ1-4; D is uncertain. Germline CDR1 and CDR2: LNHDA and SQIVND (reference sequence). The CDR3 has 18 amino acids. The V end lost 1 base, the J end lost 7 bases, and 22 bases lay between the germline ends. This CDR3 reads CASSIGPNSQLRVEKLFF. DNA of the CDR3: TGTGCCAGTAGTATAGGCCCGAACAGCCAACTAAGGGTTGAAAAACTGTTTTTT.

The chain combines TRBV7-3 with TRBJ2-2; 8 nucleotides agree with TRBD2. The germline gives CDR1 SGHTA, CDR2 FQGTGA. The CDR3 runs to 20 residues. J gave up 7 bases and V 5 bases, and 24 bases lay outside the gene matches. The CDR3 region is CASSLHPTYTSGHPNGELFF. The CDR3 DNA reads as TGTGCCAGCAGCCTCCACCCAACATACACTAGCGGACATCCAAACGGGGAGCTGTTTTTT.

The chain carries TRBV7-2 and TRBJ2-3; D may be TRBD2 (6 bases). The germline CDR1 and CDR2 sequences are SGHTA and FQGNSA. The ends were cut back, 2 bases at V and 4 bases at J, with 25 bases in the middle. The CDR3 has 19 residues. CDR3 region: CASSLFSTGVSPKADTQYF. Here the CDR3 DNA reads TGTGCCAGCAGCTTATTTTCCACGGGAGTGAGCCCCAAGGCAGATACGCAGTATTTT.

V is TRBV28 and J is TRBJ2-1; the match to TRBD2 covers 11 bases. The CDR3 covers 18 residues. J lost 3 bases, V lost 3 bases, and 10 bases had no gene match. The germline V gene encodes CDR1 MDHEN and CDR2 SYDVKM. CDR3 nucleotide sequence: TGTGCCAGCAGTTTTATACTAGCGGGAGTCGGGATCTACAATGAGCAGTTCTTC. Protein: CASSFILAGVGIYNEQFF.

The rearrangement links TRBV18 to TRBJ2-5; D unclear. This CDR3 contains 12 residues. Germline-derived CDR1 and CDR2 are KGHSH and LQKENI. V gave up 0 bases and J gave up 5 bases, with 4 bases separating them. The CDR3 region is CASSPPAETQYF. The CDR3 DNA follows: TGTGCCAGCTCACCACCGGCCGAGACCCAGTACTTC.